These T cell receptor beta chains were read from a single sample in a study of blood T cell repertoires in COVID-19. TCRdb keeps only in-frame clones here, not all; method: immunoSEQ multiplex PCR. This table has roughly 200,000 clones, about 88% appearing once. Material for sequencing was peripheral blood. Every receptor here comes from a man aged 70-80 years with acute or convalescent COVID-19. CDR3s include the opening cysteine and the closing phenylalanine or tryptophan. Fields, in order: V gene, clone size, J gene, D gene, CDR3 protein, CDR3 DNA. The D gene is left open where the match is weak. The size field is filled for only some rows; it gives once, few, many or a size class.

TRBV5-4	.	TRBJ1-5	TRBD1	CARKDRVGNQPQHF	TGTGCCAGGAAGGACAGGGTGGGGAATCAGCCCCAGCATTTT
TRBV4-2	.	TRBJ1-4	TRBD1	CASTRTGVAANEKLFF	TGTGCCAGCACGCGGACAGGCGTGGCTGCTAATGAAAAACTGTTTTTT
TRBV9	.	TRBJ2-1	TRBD2	CASSVNGGSYNEQFF	TGTGCCAGCAGCGTAAATGGCGGGAGCTACAATGAGCAGTTCTTC
TRBV7-8	.	TRBJ1-6	.	CASSLIGTRGPHSPLHF	TGTGCCAGCAGCTTAATTGGGACCAGGGGTCCTCATTCACCCCTCCACTTT
TRBV3-1/TRBV3-2	.	TRBJ2-7	TRBD2	CASSQDGGGRGTSYEQYF	TGTGCCAGCAGCCAAGACGGTGGCGGGAGGGGGACCTCCTACGAGCAGTACTTC
TRBV24-1	.	TRBJ2-3	.	CAAGSYEAQYF	TGTGCCGCCGGCTCATACGAGGCGCAGTATTTT
TRBV19	.	TRBJ2-1	TRBD1	CASARQGAVDEQFF	TGTGCCAGCGCCAGACAGGGGGCAGTAGATGAGCAGTTCTTC
TRBV21-1	.	TRBJ1-4	.	CASSKAQRDRRENEKLFF	TGTGCCAGCAGCAAAGCGCAAAGGGACAGGAGGGAGAATGAAAAACTGTTTTTT
TRBV27	.	TRBJ2-1	.	CASSLTTGSEQFF	TGTGCCAGCAGTTTAACAACAGGGTCTGAGCAGTTCTTC
TRBV7-9	.	TRBJ1-5	TRBD1	CASSAGTVNQPQHF	TGTGCCAGCAGCGCCGGGACAGTAAATCAGCCCCAGCATTTT
TRBV19	.	TRBJ1-5	TRBD1	CASSTSTGRNQPQHF	TGTGCCAGTAGTACCTCGACAGGGCGGAATCAGCCCCAGCATTTT
TRBV6-6	.	TRBJ1-4	TRBD1	CASNDRGFGEKLFF	TGTGCCAGCAACGACAGGGGGTTTGGAGAAAAACTGTTTTTT
TRBV24-1	.	TRBJ2-1	TRBD1	CATSDPGGQKGDEQFF	TGTGCCACCAGTGACCCAGGGGGCCAGAAGGGGGATGAGCAGTTCTTC
TRBV12-3/TRBV12-4	.	TRBJ1-1	.	CASRFGGTEAFF	TGTGCCAGCAGATTCGGGGGAACTGAAGCTTTCTTT
TRBV18	.	TRBJ2-7	TRBD1	CASSPGTGSDEQYF	TGTGCCAGCTCACCAGGGACAGGGTCCGACGAGCAGTACTTC
TRBV3-1/TRBV3-2	.	TRBJ2-3	.	CASSQDGRPSTDTQYF	TGTGCCAGCAGCCAAGATGGCAGGCCTAGCACAGATACGCAGTATTTT
TRBV2	.	TRBJ2-1	.	CASGENWNEQFF	TGTGCCAGCGGTGAAAACTGGAATGAGCAGTTCTTC
TRBV5-4	.	TRBJ2-5	.	CASSSDSLQETQYF	TGTGCCAGCAGCTCGGACAGTCTGCAAGAGACCCAGTACTTC
TRBV5-1	.	TRBJ1-3	TRBD1	CASSLDRGGNTIYF	TGCGCCAGCAGCTTGGACAGGGGAGGAAACACCATATATTTT
TRBV9	.	TRBJ2-1	TRBD2	CASSTPRTSGSQSSGNEQFF	TGTGCCAGCAGCACCCCTCGTACTAGCGGGAGTCAATCCTCAGGAAATGAGCAGTTCTTC
TRBV10-3	.	TRBJ2-7	TRBD1	CAISESEGAQSSSYEQYF	TGTGCCATCAGTGAGTCTGAGGGGGCCCAATCCAGCTCCTACGAGCAGTACTTC
TRBV30	.	TRBJ1-1	TRBD1	CAWHRRTGYINTEAFF	TGTGCCTGGCATAGGCGGACAGGTTATATTAACACTGAAGCTTTCTTT
TRBV5-1	.	TRBJ2-7	.	CASSLASGARPSYEQYF	TGCGCCAGCAGCTTGGCATCTGGGGCTAGGCCATCCTACGAGCAGTACTTC
TRBV19	once	TRBJ1-4	.	CASSALDSPANEKLFF	TGTGCCAGTAGTGCCCTGGACAGCCCGGCTAATGAAAAACTGTTTTTT
TRBV7-9	few	TRBJ1-2	.	CASSLGGQHGYTF	TGTGCCAGCAGCTTGGGGGGGCAGCATGGCTACACCTTC
TRBV28	.	TRBJ1-1	.	CASSSVNTEAFF	TGTGCCAGCAGTTCAGTGAACACTGAAGCTTTCTTT
TRBV5-1	once	TRBJ2-7	.	CASSPITGTTTYEQYF	TGCGCCAGCAGCCCCATCACAGGGACGACAACCTACGAGCAGTACTTC
TRBV7-2	once	TRBJ1-1	.	CASSRTNSEAAFF	TGTGCCAGCAGCAGGACGAATTCGGAGGCAGCTTTCTTT